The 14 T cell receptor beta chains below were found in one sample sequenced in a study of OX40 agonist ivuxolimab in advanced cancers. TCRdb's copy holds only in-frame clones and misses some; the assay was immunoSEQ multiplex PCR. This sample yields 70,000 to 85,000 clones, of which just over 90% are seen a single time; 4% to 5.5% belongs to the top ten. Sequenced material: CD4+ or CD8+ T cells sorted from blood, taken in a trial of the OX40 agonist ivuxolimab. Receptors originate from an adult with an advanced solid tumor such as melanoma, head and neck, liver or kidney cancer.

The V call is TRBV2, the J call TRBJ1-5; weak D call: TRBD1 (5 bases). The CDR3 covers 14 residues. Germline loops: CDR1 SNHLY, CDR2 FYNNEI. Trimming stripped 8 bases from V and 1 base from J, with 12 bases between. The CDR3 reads CASEAGNSNQPQHF. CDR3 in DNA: TGTGCCAGCGAGGCAGGGAACAGCAATCAGCCCCAGCATTTT.

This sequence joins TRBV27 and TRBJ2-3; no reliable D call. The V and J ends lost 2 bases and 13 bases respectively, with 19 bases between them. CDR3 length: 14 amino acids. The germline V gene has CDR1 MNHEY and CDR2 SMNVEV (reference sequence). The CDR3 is CASSLGFAREREYF. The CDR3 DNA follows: TGTGCCAGCAGTTTAGGTTTTGCCAGAGAAAGGGAGTATTTT.

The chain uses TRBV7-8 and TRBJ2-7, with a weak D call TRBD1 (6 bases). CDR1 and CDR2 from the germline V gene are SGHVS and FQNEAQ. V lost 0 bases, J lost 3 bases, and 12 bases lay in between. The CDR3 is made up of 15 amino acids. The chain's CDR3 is CASSLAGAQGYEQYF. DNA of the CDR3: TGTGCCAGCAGCTTAGCGGGGGCACAGGGCTACGAGCAGTACTTC.

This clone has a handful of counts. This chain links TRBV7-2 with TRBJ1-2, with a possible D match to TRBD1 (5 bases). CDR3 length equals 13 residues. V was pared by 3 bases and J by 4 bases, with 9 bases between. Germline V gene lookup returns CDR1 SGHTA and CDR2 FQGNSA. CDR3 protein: CASSLGQFYGYTF. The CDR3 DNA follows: TGTGCCAGCAGCTTGGGGCAGTTCTATGGCTACACCTTC.

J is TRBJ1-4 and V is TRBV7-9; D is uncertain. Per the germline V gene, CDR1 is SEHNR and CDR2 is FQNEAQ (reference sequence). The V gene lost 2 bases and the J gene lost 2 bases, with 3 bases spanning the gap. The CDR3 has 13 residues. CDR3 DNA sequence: TGTGCCAGCAGCTTACAGACTAATGAAAAACTGTTTTTT. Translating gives CASSLQTNEKLFF.

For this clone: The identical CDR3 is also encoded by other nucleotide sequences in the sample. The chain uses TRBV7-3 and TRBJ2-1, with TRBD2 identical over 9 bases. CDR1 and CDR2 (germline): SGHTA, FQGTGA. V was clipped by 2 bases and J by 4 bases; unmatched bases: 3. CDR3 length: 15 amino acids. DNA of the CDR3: TGTGCCAGCAGCTTATTAGCGGGAGAGTACAATGAGCAGTTCTTC. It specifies CASSLLAGEYNEQFF. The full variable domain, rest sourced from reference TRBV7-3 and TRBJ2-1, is GAGVSQTPSNKVTEKGKYVELRCDPISGHTALYWYRQSLGQGPEFLIYFQGTGAADDSGLPNDRFFAVRPEGSVSTLKIQRTERGDSAVYLCASSLLAGEYNEQFFGPGTRLTVL.

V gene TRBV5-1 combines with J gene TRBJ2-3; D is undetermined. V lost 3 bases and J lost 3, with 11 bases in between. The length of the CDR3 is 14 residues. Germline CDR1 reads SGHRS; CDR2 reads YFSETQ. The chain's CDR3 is CASSSSDSTDTQYF. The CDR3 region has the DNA TGCGCCAGCAGCTCCAGCGATTCTACAGATACGCAGTATTTT.

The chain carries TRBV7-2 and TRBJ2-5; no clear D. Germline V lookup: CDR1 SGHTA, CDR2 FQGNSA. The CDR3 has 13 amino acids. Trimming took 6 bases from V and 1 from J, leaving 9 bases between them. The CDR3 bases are TGTGCCAGCAGGATAGGTGGCCAAGAGACCCAGTACTTC. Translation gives CASRIGGQETQYF.

The CDR3, as DNA: TGTGCCAGCAGCTTTAGGACGGGCATGAACACTGAAGCTTTCTTT. Protein product: CASSFRTGMNTEAFF. This chain joins TRBV4-2 and TRBJ1-1; the D is unclear. Germline CDR1 and CDR2: LGHNA and YNFKEQ. The CDR3 is 15 residues long. V lost 5 bases, J lost 0 bases, and 13 bases lay in between.

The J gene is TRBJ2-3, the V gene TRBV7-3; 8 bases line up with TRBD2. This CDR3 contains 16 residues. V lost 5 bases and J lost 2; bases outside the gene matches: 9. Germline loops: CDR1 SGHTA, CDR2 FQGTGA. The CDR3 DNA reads TGTGCCAGCAGCATCCGGTTAGCGGGGTCCACAGATACGCAGTATTTT. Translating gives CASSIRLAGSTDTQYF.

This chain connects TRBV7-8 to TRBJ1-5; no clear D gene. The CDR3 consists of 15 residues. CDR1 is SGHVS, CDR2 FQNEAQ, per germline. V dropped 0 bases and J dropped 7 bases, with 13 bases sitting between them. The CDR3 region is CASSLAGIPGQPQHF. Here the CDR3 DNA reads TGTGCCAGCAGCTTAGCTGGGATTCCAGGCCAGCCCCAGCATTTT.

CDR3 in amino acids: CASSLASGMTDTQYF. The CDR3 region has the DNA TGTGCCAGCAGCTTAGCTAGCGGGATGACAGATACGCAGTATTTT. The J gene is TRBJ2-3, the V gene TRBV7-3, with TRBD2 matching 9 bases. Losses at the gene ends were 2 bases for V and 3 bases for J; bases not matched to a gene: 3. The germline gives CDR1 SGHTA, CDR2 FQGTGA. The CDR3 covers 15 residues. The full variable domain, rest sourced from reference TRBV7-3 and TRBJ2-3, is GAGVSQTPSNKVTEKGKYVELRCDPISGHTALYWYRQSLGQGPEFLIYFQGTGAADDSGLPNDRFFAVRPEGSVSTLKIQRTERGDSAVYLCASSLASGMTDTQYFGPGTRLTVL.

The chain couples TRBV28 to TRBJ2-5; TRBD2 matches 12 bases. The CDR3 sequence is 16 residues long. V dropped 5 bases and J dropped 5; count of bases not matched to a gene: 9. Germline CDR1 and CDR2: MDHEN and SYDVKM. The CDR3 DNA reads TGTGCCAGCAGTGCCCCCGGGACTAGCGGGTTGGAGACCCAGTACTTC. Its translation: CASSAPGTSGLETQYF.

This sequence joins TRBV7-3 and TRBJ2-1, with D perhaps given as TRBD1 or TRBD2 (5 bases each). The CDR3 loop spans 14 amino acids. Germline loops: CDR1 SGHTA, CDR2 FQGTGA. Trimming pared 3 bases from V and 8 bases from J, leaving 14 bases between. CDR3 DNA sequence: TGTGCCAGCAGCTTGGGACCCCGCCGCGATGAGCAGTTCTTC. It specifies CASSLGPRRDEQFF.